This T cell receptor beta chain stems from a study of T cells in Graves' hyperthyroidism and ophthalmopathy. Background on the study: Once the initial diagnosis was made, peripheral blood was obtained before any treatment.

Template material for amplifying TCR beta CDR3 regions consisted of RNA transcripts. Primed by the HTBI set, a first-round RT-PCR was run on the TCR CDR3. MiXCR, run by TCRdb on the multiplex PCR reads, gives a single entry per CDR3 protein. The table has about 300,000 distinct CDR3 sequences, approximately 19% seen once. The TCR sequence derives from a man aged 50 to 59 with Graves' ophthalmopathy. The sequenced sample was blood.

Written as DNA, the CDR3 is TGTGCCAGCAGCAGACTAGCGGGAGAAGTAAACATTCAGTACTTC. Its protein is CASSRLAGEVNIQYF. The rearrangement links TRBV9 to TRBJ2-4; 12 nucleotides match TRBD2. From germline, CDR1 is SGDLS and CDR2 YYNGEE. Losses at the gene ends were 4 bases for V and 6 bases for J; bases not matched to a gene: 5. The CDR3 covers 15 residues.